A single T cell receptor beta chain is shown here with its context. The antigen this receptor binds is unknown. No qualities accompany the bases; no much larger clone lies one base away. This sample was taken from a study of PD-L1 blockade in urothelial cancer (dated by TCRdb to the late 2010s). In terms of the full investigation: All patients started therapy around 2014 and received atezolizumab 1,200 mg intravenously every 3 weeks. Patients had an ECOG performance status of 0 or 1 and had received between 0 and 3 prior chemotherapy regimens. Several patients achieved durable clinical benefit and fewer than 25 did not. In the same patients, pretreatment tumors underwent whole exome sequencing and RNA sequencing in addition to TCR sequencing. Some 30 patients had pretreatment blood TCR-seq, some 25 had at least one posttreatment blood collection, and some 25 had tumor TCR-seq. Somatic, immune and clinical correlates of response to PD-L1 blockade with atezolizumab in urothelial cancer were the focus of an exploratory multi-omic analysis. About 90% of the roughly 29 patients were identified as males with urothelial cancer of bladder origin, and a prior smoking history was reported by 18 of 29 patients. Pretreatment tumor samples and matched peripheral blood, collected serially before and after atezolizumab treatment, underwent TCR sequencing. Blood samples were analyzed 3 weeks after the start of treatment (second dose) and 6 weeks after the start of treatment. Blood samples yielded a median of around 150,000 T cells and 65,000 to 95,000 unique TCRs, with median clonality 0.080. Durable clinical benefit was defined as progression-free survival longer than 6 months, and TCR features were also tested against progression-free and overall survival.

V ends up 5 bases short and J 7 bases short, with an unmatched junction base count of 14. Counted from cysteine to phenylalanine, this CDR3 has 17 amino acids. Of the read, only the CDR3 DNA is kept; its 51 bases are in frame from base 1. The germline V gene yields LGHNA for CDR1 and YNFKEQ for CDR2. This specimen's time point label, per the study, means: pretreatment peripheral blood. The cohort included 29 patients with locally advanced or metastatic urothelial carcinoma who were treated at Memorial Sloan Kettering on a trial protocol. Peripheral blood mononuclear cells were collected pretreatment and during treatment, with between 1 and 8 total time points obtained per patient. The Qiagen DNeasy Blood extraction kit was used to purify genomic DNA from total PBMCs and tumor samples. Collected pretreatment and during treatment, PBMCs were isolated and stored as previously described. Synthetic TCR analog templates were spiked into each PCR to estimate absolute template abundance from read counts. Using the immunoSEQ assay, TCRbeta CDR3 regions were amplified from genomic DNA with bias-controlled V and J gene primers. Sequencing of rearranged TCRbeta segments was done at approximately 20X coverage. As for how the authors treated the data: Sequencing errors were corrected by clustering and CDR3s were annotated against IMGT to assign V, D and J genes. Out-of-frame and stop-codon sequences were excluded, and only productive TCRbeta rearrangements were used in downstream analyses. Clonality was computed as one minus Shannon entropy normalized by the log of the number of unique productive sequences. Fisher's exact test with Benjamini-Hochberg correction, at a threshold of adjusted p below 0.01, was used to find clones that differed between time points or between blood and tumor. The source is immuneACCESS, and TCRdb retained only in-frame sequences with V and J called. Part of the clones is not carried over; for the studies checked, unresolved V genes explain less than half of this, and the remainder is unexplained. V, J and clone size are taken as reported in that table, and D and trimming were inferred from the DNA itself. The sample table contains tens of thousands of clones; only one count was recorded for roughly four fifths of them. Roughly 7.1% of the sample lies in the top ten.

Paper-wide results and their limitations: Patients with durable benefit showed greater expansion of tumor-associated TCR clones in peripheral blood 3 weeks after starting treatment (n ≈ 23, p = 0.022). Improved progression-free and overall survival was found to be associated with pretreatment peripheral blood TCR clonality below the median. Because the sample size was small (n of about 27) and many exploratory analyses were performed, the results are intended to be hypothesis-generating.

The TCR originated in a man aged 60-69 years with urothelial cancer. The V and J genes are TRBV4-2 and TRBJ2-1, with TRBD2 matching 10 junction bases. The source material was PBMCs, sampled around atezolizumab (anti-PD-L1) treatment. The CDR3 protein is CASSESGRAGGMNEQFF. In nucleotide form, the sequence is TGTGCCAGCAGCGAGAGCGGCCGAGCGGGGGGGATGAATGAGCAGTTCTTC.